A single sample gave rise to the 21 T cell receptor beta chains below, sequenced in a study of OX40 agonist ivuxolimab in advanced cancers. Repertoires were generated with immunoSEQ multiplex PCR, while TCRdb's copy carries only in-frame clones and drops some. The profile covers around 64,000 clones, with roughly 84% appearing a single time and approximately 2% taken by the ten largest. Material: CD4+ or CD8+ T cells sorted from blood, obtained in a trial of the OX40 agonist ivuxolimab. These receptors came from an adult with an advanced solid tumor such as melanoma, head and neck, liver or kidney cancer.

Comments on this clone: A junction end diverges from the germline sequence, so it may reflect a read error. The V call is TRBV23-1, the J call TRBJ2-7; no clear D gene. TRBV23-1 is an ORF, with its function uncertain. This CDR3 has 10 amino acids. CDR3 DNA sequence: TGCGCCGGCAGCATCTTGGGGCAGTACTTC. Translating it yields CAGSILGQYF.

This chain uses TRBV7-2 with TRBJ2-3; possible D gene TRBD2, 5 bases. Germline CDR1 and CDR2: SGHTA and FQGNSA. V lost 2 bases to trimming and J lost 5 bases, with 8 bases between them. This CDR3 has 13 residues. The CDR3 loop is CASSLIAGDTQYF. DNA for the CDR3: TGTGCCAGCAGCTTAATTGCGGGAGATACGCAGTATTTT.

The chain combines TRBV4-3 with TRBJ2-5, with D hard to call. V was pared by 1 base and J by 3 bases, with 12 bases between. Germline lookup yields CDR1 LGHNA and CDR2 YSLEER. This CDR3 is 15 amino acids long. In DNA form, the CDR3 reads TGCGCCAGCAGCCAAGGTTACGGTCGGGAAGAGACCCAGTACTTC. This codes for CASSQGYGREETQYF.

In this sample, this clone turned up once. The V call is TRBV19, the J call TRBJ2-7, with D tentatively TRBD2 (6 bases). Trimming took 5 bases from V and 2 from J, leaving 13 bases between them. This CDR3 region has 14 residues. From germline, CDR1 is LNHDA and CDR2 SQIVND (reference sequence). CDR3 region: CASSHGTATYEQYF. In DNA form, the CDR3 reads TGTGCCAGTAGTCATGGGACTGCGACCTACGAGCAGTACTTC. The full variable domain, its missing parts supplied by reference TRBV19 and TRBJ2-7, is DGGITQSPKYLFRKEGQNVTLSCEQNLNHDAMYWYRQDPGQGLRLIYYSQIVNDFQKGDIAEGYSVSREKKESFPLTVTSAQKNPTAFYLCASSHGTATYEQYFGPGTRLTVT.

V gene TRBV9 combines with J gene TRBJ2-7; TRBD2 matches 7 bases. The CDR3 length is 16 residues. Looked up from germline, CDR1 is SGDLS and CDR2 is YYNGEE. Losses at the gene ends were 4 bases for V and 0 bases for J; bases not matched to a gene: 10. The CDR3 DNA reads TGTGCCAGCAGCTCCCGGGACTACCTTACCTCCTACGAGCAGTACTTC. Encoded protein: CASSSRDYLTSYEQYF.

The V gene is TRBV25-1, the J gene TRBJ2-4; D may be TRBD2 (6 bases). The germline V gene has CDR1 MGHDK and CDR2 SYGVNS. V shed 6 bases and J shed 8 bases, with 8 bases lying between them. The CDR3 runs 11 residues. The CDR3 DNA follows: TGTGCCAGCAGGGGGGAGGACATTCAGTACTTC. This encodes CASRGEDIQYF.

The CDR3 here is CASSHLPISGANVLTF. As DNA, the CDR3 is TGCGCCAGCAGCCACCTCCCGATCTCTGGGGCCAACGTCCTGACTTTC. The genes are TRBV4-1 and TRBJ2-6; D uncertain. Germline CDR1 and CDR2: MGHRA and YSYEKL. Trimming took 3 bases from V and 0 from J, leaving 9 bases between them. The CDR3 consists of 16 residues.

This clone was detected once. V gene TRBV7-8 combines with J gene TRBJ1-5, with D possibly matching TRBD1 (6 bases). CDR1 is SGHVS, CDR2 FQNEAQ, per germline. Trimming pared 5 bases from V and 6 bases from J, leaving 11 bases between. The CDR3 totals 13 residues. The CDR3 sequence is CASSQGGGQPQHF. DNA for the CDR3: TGTGCCAGCAGCCAAGGGGGGGGTCAGCCCCAGCATTTT.

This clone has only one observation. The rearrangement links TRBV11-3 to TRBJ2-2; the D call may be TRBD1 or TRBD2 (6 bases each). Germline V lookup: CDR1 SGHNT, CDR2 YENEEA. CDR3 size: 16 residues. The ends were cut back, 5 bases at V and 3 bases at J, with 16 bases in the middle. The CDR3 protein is CASSNGGRVYTGELFF. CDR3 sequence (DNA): TGTGCCAGCAGCAACGGGGGCCGGGTCTACACCGGGGAGCTGTTTTTT.

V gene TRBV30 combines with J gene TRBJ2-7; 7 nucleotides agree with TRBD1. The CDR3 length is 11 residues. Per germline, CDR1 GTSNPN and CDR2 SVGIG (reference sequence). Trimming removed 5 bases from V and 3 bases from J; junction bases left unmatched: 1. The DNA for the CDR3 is TGTGCCTGGGACAGGGACTACGAGCAGTACTTC. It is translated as CAWDRDYEQYF.

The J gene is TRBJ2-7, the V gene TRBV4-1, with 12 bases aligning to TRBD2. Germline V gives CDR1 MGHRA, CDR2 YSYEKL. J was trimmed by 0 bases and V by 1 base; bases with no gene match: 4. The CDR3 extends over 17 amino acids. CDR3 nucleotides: TGCGCCAGCAGCCAAGGACTAGCGGGAGTTAGCTCCTACGAGCAGTACTTC. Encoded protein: CASSQGLAGVSSYEQYF.

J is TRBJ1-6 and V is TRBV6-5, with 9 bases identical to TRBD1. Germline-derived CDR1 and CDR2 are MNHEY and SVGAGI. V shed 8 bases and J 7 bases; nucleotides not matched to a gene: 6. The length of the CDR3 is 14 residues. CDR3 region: CASQQGARNSPLHF. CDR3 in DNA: TGTGCCAGCCAACAGGGGGCAAGAAATTCACCCCTCCACTTT.

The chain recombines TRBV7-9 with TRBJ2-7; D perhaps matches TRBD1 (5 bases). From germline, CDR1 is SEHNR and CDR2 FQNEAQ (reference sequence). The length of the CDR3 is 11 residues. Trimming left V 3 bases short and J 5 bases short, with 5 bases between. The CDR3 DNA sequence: TGTGCCAGCAGCTTCAGGGACGAGCAGTACTTC. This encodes CASSFRDEQYF.

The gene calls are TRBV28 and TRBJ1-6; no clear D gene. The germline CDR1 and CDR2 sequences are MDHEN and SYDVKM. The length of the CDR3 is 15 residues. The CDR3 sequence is CGSGDLSSYNSPLHF. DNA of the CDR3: TGTGGATCGGGCGACCTAAGCTCCTATAATTCACCCCTCCACTTT.

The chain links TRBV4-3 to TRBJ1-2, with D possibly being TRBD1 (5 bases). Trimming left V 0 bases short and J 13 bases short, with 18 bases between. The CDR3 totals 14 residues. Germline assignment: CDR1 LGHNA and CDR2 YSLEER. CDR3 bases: TGCGCCAGCAGCCAAGATCAGAGGACGGGGGGGGTCACCTTC. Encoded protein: CASSQDQRTGGVTF.

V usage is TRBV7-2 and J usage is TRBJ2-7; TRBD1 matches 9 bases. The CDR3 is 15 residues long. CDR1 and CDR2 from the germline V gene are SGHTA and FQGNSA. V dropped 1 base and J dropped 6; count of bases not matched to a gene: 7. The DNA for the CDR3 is TGTGCCAGCAGCTTAGAGAGCCGGGACAGGGCCGAGCAGTACTTC. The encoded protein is CASSLESRDRAEQYF.

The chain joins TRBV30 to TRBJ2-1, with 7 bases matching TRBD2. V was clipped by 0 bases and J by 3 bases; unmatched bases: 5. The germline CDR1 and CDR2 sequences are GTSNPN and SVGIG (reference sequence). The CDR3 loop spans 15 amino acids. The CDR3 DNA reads TGTGCCTGGAGTGTTGGGACTACCCACTACAATGAGCAGTTCTTC. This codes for CAWSVGTTHYNEQFF.

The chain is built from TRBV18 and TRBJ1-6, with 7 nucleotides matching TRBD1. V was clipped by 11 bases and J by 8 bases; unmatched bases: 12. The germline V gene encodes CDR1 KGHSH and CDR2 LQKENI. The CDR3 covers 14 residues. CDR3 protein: CAASRGQGDSPLHF. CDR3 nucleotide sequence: TGTGCCGCCTCTCGGGGGCAGGGGGATTCACCCCTCCACTTT.

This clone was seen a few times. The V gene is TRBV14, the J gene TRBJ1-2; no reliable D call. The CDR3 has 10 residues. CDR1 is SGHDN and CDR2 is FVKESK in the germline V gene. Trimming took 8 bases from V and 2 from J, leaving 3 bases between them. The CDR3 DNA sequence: TGTGCCAGCGGAAACTATGGCTACACCTTC. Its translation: CASGNYGYTF.

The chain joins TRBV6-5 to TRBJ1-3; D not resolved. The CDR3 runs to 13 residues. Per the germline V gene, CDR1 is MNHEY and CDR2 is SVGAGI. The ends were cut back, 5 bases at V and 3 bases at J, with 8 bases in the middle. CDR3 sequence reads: CASSRTVGNTIYF. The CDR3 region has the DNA TGTGCCAGCAGTCGGACGGTTGGAAACACCATATATTTT.

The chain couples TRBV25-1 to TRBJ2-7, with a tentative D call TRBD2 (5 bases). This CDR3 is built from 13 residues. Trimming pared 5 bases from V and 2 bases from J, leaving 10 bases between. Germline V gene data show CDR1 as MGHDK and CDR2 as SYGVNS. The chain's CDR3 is CASSYSGAYEQYF. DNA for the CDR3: TGTGCCAGCAGTTACAGCGGCGCCTACGAGCAGTACTTC.